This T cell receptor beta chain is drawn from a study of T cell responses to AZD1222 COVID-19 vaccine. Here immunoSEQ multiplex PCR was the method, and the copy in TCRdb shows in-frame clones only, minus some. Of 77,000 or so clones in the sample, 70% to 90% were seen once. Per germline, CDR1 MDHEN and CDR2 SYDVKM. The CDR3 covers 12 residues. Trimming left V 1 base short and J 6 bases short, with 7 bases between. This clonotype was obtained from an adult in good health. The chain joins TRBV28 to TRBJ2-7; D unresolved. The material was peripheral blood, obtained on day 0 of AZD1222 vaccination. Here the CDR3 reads CASSLFSLEQYF. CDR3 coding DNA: TGTGCCAGCAGTTTATTTTCCCTCGAGCAGTACTTC.